A selection of T cell receptor beta chains follows, all from one sample in a study of response to subunit inactivated influenza vaccine. TCRdb recomputed calls from the RT-PCR reads with MiXCR, one row per CDR3 protein. This sample has about 830,000 distinct CDR3 sequences, with roughly 18% found just once. Sequencing was performed on PBMCs from blood, taken more than 4 days after vaccination. The receptor source for this set is a man aged 45-65 years who received an inactivated influenza vaccine. Each CDR3 is given without its conserved first and last residue.

CDR3 | V
ASSYFFGTGFFYEQY | TRBV6-8
ASSARQGTHTGELF | TRBV9
ASSSLIYNEQF | TRBV5-1
ASSKSRDTEAF | TRBV6-1
ASRKDRVSQPQH | TRBV28
ASSSSGGSYYNEQF | TRBV7-9
ASKAGGGDTGELF | TRBV6-1
ASSLATLAGGPWQETQY | TRBV12-3/TRBV12-4
ASSLASGIVTYNEQF | TRBV11-2
ASSPDRGHGELF | TRBV7-7
ASSRGRGGGYYEQY | TRBV11-2
ASSRDGGNQPQH | TRBV5-1
ASSLATSAVDQF | TRBV7-9
ATSRDVGKLF | TRBV15
ASSLQPSNTGELF | TRBV11-2
ASSPVINYGYT | TRBV19
SARHTGNEKLF | TRBV20-1
SARDLLLVGYEQY | TRBV20-1
ASSPPGQTVSGANVLT | TRBV18
ASSGIPGRSKETQY | TRBV6-1
ASSSGGDNNEKLF | TRBV3-1